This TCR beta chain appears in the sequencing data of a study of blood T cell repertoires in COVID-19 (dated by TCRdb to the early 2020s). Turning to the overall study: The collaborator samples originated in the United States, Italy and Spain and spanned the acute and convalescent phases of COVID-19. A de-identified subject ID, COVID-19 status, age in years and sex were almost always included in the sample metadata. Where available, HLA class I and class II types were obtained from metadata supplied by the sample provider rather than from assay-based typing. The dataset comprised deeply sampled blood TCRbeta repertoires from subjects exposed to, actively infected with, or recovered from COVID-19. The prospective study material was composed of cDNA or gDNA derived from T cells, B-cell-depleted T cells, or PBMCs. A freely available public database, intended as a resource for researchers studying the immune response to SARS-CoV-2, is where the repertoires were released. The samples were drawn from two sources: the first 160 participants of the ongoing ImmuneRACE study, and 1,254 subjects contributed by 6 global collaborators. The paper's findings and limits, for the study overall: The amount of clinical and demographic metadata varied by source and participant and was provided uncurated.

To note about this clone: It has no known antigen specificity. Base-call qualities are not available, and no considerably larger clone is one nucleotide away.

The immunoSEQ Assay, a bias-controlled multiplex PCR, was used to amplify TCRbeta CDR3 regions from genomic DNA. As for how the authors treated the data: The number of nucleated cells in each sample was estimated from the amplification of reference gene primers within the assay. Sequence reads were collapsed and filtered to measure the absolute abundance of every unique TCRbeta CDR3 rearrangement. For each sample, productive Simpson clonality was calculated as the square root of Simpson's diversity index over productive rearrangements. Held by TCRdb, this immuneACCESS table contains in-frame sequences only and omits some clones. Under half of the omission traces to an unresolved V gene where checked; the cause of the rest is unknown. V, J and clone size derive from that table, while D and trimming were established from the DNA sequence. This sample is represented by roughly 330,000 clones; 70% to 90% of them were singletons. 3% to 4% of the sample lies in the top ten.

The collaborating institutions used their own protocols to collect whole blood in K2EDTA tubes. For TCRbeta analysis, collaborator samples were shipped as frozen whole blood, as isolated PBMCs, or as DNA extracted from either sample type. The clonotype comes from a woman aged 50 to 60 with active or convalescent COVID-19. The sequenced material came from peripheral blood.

The CDR3 amino acid sequence is: CAISEGDRGHEKLFF. Read as DNA, the sequence is TGTGCCATCAGTGAAGGGGACAGGGGTCATGAAAAACTGTTTTTT. The sequence links TRBV10-3 to TRBJ1-4, with 10 bases aligning to TRBD1. CDR1 and CDR2 (ENHRY, SYGVKD) derive from the germline V gene. The CDR3, from cysteine to phenylalanine, totals 15 residues. Left in the record is the CDR3 DNA by itself, 45 bases read in frame from the first base. For this chain, trimming is 3 bases at the V end and 6 bases at the J end, and the number of junction bases without a gene match is 4.